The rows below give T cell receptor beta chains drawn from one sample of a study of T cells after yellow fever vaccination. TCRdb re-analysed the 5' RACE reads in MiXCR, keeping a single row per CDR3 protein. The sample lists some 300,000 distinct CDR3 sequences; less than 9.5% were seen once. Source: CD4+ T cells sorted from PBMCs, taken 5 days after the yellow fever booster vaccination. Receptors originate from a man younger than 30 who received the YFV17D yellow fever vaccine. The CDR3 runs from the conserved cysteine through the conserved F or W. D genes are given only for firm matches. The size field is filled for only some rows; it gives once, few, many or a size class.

CASSPGGDTTKNEKLFF	TGTGCCAGCAGCCCCGGCGGAGACACAACAAAGAATGAAAAACTGTTTTTT	few	TRBJ1-4	TRBV7-9	17	NA
CASRNSLRGYTF	TGTGCCAGTAGAAACAGCCTCCGGGGCTACACCTTC	many	TRBJ1-2	TRBV19	12	NA
CASSYPGRSNQPQHF	TGTGCCAGCAGTTACCCGGGACGGAGCAATCAGCCCCAGCATTTT	NA	TRBJ1-5	TRBV6-5	15	NA
CASSLAVPGANVLTF	TGTGCCAGCAGCTTAGCAGTACCTGGGGCCAACGTCCTGACTTTC	NA	TRBJ2-6	TRBV7-2	15	NA
CASSQWGAGETQYF	TGTGCCAGCAGCCAGTGGGGGGCGGGAGAGACCCAGTACTTC	few	TRBJ2-5	TRBV12-3/TRBV12-4	14	NA
CASSQDLSRHQPQHF	TGCGCCAGCAGCCAAGATCTCTCCAGGCACCAGCCCCAGCATTTT	NA	TRBJ1-5	TRBV4-3	15	NA
CASRLDRTNSPLHF	TGTGCCAGCAGATTGGACAGAACTAATTCACCCCTCCACTTT	few	TRBJ1-6	TRBV6-1	14	NA
CASSYEGGLDTQYF	TGTGCCAGCAGTTACGAGGGGGGCCTAGATACGCAGTATTTT	NA	TRBJ2-3	TRBV6-5	14	NA
CASSLDGTDTQYF	TGCGCCAGCAGCTTGGATGGGACAGATACGCAGTATTTT	few	TRBJ2-3	TRBV5-1	13	NA
CASSLRDETQYF	TGTGCCAGCAGCTTAAGGGACGAGACCCAGTACTTC	few	TRBJ2-5	TRBV5-4	12	NA
CASSPPSGAQETEYF	TGTGCCAGCTCACCACCGTCGGGAGCACAAGAGACCGAGTACTTC	NA	TRBJ2-5	TRBV18	15	NA
CASSLYQHAEAFF	TGTGCCAGCAGCCTTTACCAGCACGCTGAAGCTTTCTTT	many	TRBJ1-1	TRBV7-8	13	NA
CASSIGRIIPNTGELFF	TGTGCCAGCAGTATCGGACGGATAATTCCGAACACCGGGGAGCTGTTTTTT	few	TRBJ2-2	TRBV12-3/TRBV12-4	17	NA
CASSQEWRGGANTEAFF	TGCGCCAGCAGCCAAGAGTGGAGGGGGGGAGCGAACACTGAAGCTTTCTTT	NA	TRBJ1-1	TRBV4-3	17	NA
CASSLQGANNEKLFF	TGCGCCAGCAGCCTGCAGGGGGCTAATAATGAAAAACTGTTTTTT	many	TRBJ1-4	TRBV5-1	15	TRBD1
CASSSDRATEKLFF	TGTGCCAGCAGTTCGGATCGGGCCACCGAAAAACTGTTTTTT	NA	TRBJ1-4	TRBV12-3/TRBV12-4	14	NA
CASSLVGGVEGTQYF	TGTGCCAGCAGCTTAGTGGGGGGTGTAGAGGGGACCCAGTACTTC	NA	TRBJ2-5	TRBV11-2	15	NA
CASSIGGPGTDTQYF	TGTGCCAGCAGCATTGGGGGGCCGGGGACAGATACGCAGTATTTT	many	TRBJ2-3	TRBV9	15	NA
CASSLGTSPGTGFRETQYF	TGCGCCAGCAGCTTGGGGACCAGTCCCGGGACAGGGTTTAGAGAGACCCAGTACTTC	many	TRBJ2-5	TRBV5-1	19	TRBD1
CASSQPTRSNYEQYF	TGCGCCAGCAGCCAACCGACTAGATCTAATTACGAGCAGTACTTC	few	TRBJ2-7	TRBV4-1	15	NA
CSARDPRDRDDNEQFF	TGCAGTGCTAGAGACCCTAGGGACCGGGACGACAATGAGCAGTTCTTC	NA	TRBJ2-1	TRBV20-1	16	NA
CASSLYGFGNTIYF	TGTGCCAGCAGCTTATATGGATTTGGAAACACCATATATTTT	NA	TRBJ1-3	TRBV7-2	14	NA
CASSWQGQPQHF	TGTGCCAGCAGCTGGCAGGGGCAGCCCCAGCATTTT	many	TRBJ1-5	TRBV7-2	12	NA
CASSLALNRQTQYF	TGTGCCAGCAGCTTAGCGTTAAATAGGCAGACCCAGTACTTC	NA	TRBJ2-5	TRBV7-6	14	NA
CASSTRQGAPGNTIYF	TGTGCCAGCAGTACCCGACAGGGGGCGCCGGGAAACACCATATATTTT	few	TRBJ1-3	TRBV12-3/TRBV12-4	16	TRBD1
CASSLDSRNQPQHF	TGTGCCAGCAGTTTAGACAGCCGCAATCAGCCCCAGCATTTT	NA	TRBJ1-5	TRBV12-3/TRBV12-4	14	NA
CASRLAGEKLFF	TGCGCCAGCAGGCTTGCTGGAGAAAAACTGTTTTTT	few	TRBJ1-4	TRBV5-1	12	NA
CASSTRQGQYGYTF	TGTGCCAGTAGTACCCGACAGGGGCAATATGGCTACACCTTC	few	TRBJ1-2	TRBV19	14	TRBD1
CAIRGLAGATDTQYF	TGTGCCATCAGAGGACTAGCGGGGGCCACAGATACGCAGTATTTT	few	TRBJ2-3	TRBV10-3	15	TRBD2
CSVEDWAGGQSEQFF	TGCAGCGTTGAAGACTGGGCGGGGGGCCAAAGTGAGCAGTTCTTC	few	TRBJ2-1	TRBV29-1	15	TRBD2
CASSDRTGGRYEQYF	TGTGCCAGCAGTGACCGGACAGGGGGCAGGTACGAGCAGTACTTC	NA	TRBJ2-7	TRBV6-1	15	TRBD1
CASSFGLGADTQYF	TGTGCCAGCAGTTTTGGCCTAGGGGCAGATACGCAGTATTTT	few	TRBJ2-3	TRBV5-4	14	NA
CASSLARSHAYGYTF	TGTGCCAGCAGCTTAGCGCGCAGCCATGCCTATGGCTACACCTTC	many	TRBJ1-2	TRBV7-2	15	NA
CASSTRPGTGGEKLFF	TGTGCCAGCAGCACTCGCCCCGGGACAGGGGGGGAAAAACTGTTTTTT	NA	TRBJ1-4	TRBV7-8	16	TRBD1
CASSPSGTVQETQYF	TGCGCCAGCAGCCCAAGCGGGACAGTCCAAGAGACCCAGTACTTC	NA	TRBJ2-5	TRBV4-1	15	NA
CASSLDRVAEAFF	TGTGCCAGCAGCTTAGACAGGGTCGCTGAAGCTTTCTTT	NA	TRBJ1-1	TRBV5-8	13	TRBD1
CSASSRRTENSPLHF	TGCAGTGCTAGTTCTCGGCGGACTGAGAATTCACCCCTCCACTTT	once	TRBJ1-6	TRBV20-1	15	NA
CASSGRVSGSGELFF	TGTGCCAGCAGTGGCAGGGTTTCGGGTTCCGGGGAGCTGTTTTTT	NA	TRBJ2-2	TRBV2	15	NA
CATSDYGLGGSFTDTQYF	TGTGCCACCAGTGATTATGGACTGGGGGGGTCCTTCACAGATACGCAGTATTTT	many	TRBJ2-3	TRBV24-1	18	TRBD2
CASNRRDRGPGSYGYTF	TGTGCCAGCAACAGGAGAGACAGGGGGCCCGGATCATATGGCTACACCTTC	few	TRBJ1-2	TRBV12-3/TRBV12-4	17	TRBD1
CSAPELSSYNSPLHF	TGCAGTGCCCCGGAGCTGAGCTCCTATAATTCACCCCTCCACTTT	NA	TRBJ1-6	TRBV20-1	15	NA